This T cell receptor (beta chain) was captured in a study of blood T cell repertoires in COVID-19. In the study overall: PBMCs, B-cell-depleted T cells, or T cells provided the cDNA or gDNA that made up the material.

The V and J ends lost 5 bases and 13 bases, in that order; junction bases with no gene match: 9. Per germline, CDR1 SGHTA and CDR2 FQGNSA. The CDR3 covers 12 residues. Profiled with immunoSEQ multiplex PCR; TCRdb holds only in-frame clones, not every one. In the table there are about 120,000 clones, approximately 88% of which are singletons. Material: peripheral blood. The receptor was derived from a man aged 50 or older with acute or convalescent COVID-19. This chain joins TRBV7-2 and TRBJ1-2, with 8 bases aligning to TRBD1. The CDR3 bases are TGTGCCAGCAGCCACCCGACAGGGGTAGGCACCTTC. The encoded protein is CASSHPTGVGTF.